The 8 T cell receptor beta chains below come from one sample, sequenced in a study of T cells in women clearing cervical HPV infection. Clones were read by immunoSEQ multiplex PCR, and TCRdb kept only the in-frame ones, dropping some. The ten most abundant clones cover under 10% of a sample with approximately 35,000 clones. Sequencing was carried out using blood buffy coat. The receptors were sampled from a woman between 18 and 70 years old with a cervical HPV16 infection that either progressed to CIN3+ or cleared (not recorded which).

CDR3 DNA (partial): TGTGCCAGCAGCTTAGAATCCGACAGGGCTGATACG. Protein product: CASSLESDRADT. The full CDR3 sequence reads CASSLESDRADTQYF. The rearrangement joins TRBV7-8 to TRBJ2-3; 7 nucleotides line up with TRBD1. The CDR3 is cut off 3 residues early in the read; its end comes from the germline J gene. The germline CDR1 and CDR2 sequences are SGHVS and FQNEAQ. Germline trimming cut 1 base from V and 6 bases from J; bases unmatched to any gene: 7. The CDR3 spans 15 residues.

A word on this clone: The read finishes 3 residues shy of the CDR3 end, and the germline J gene is used to complete it. The V gene is TRBV12-3 or TRBV12-4, the J gene TRBJ1-4; 7 nucleotides line up with TRBD1. Trimming removed 6 bases from V and 7 bases from J; junction bases left unmatched: 5. The CDR3 covers 13 residues. Partial CDR3 DNA: TGTGCCAGCAGCCAGGGGGAGTTTGAAAAA. Its translation: CASSQGEFEK. The entire CDR3 sequence reads CASSQGEFEKLFF.

A word on this clone: The sequenced fragment ends 3 residues before the CDR3 boundary, so the rest is inferred from the germline J gene. The gene calls are TRBV7-8 and TRBJ2-3; 13 nucleotides match TRBD2. V was pared by 5 bases and J by 3 bases, with 11 bases of the junction left unmatched. Germline CDR1 is SGHVS and CDR2 is FQNEAQ. This CDR3 spans 18 amino acids. Partial CDR3 DNA: TGTGCCAGCAGCAGGTTAACTAGCGGGGGGGGTTTTACAGATACG. Translated: CASSRLTSGGGFTDT. The whole CDR3 sequence reads CASSRLTSGGGFTDTQYF. The full variable domain, its missing parts supplied by reference TRBV7-8 and TRBJ2-3, is GAGVSQSPRYKVAKRGQDVALRCDPISGHVSLFWYQQALGQGPEFLTYFQNEAQLDKSGLPSDRFFAERPEGSVSTLKIQRTQQEDSAVYLCASSRLTSGGGFTDTQYFGPGTRLTVL.

As concerns this clone: The sequenced fragment ends 3 residues before the CDR3 boundary, so the rest is inferred from the germline J gene. The chain combines TRBV2 with TRBJ2-7; 9 bases match TRBD1. From germline, CDR1 is SNHLY and CDR2 FYNNEI. V lost 6 bases and J lost 3; bases outside the gene matches: 9. The CDR3 has 15 residues. The CDR3 DNA, read in part, is TGTGCCAGCAGAGCCGGGACAGGGCGAAGCTACGAG. This sequence encodes CASRAGTGRSYE. The whole CDR3 sequence reads CASRAGTGRSYEQYF.

Points on this clone: The read gets to within 3 residues of the CDR3 end, and the germline J gene fills in the rest. The rearrangement joins TRBV7-3 to TRBJ2-2; no definite D call. Per the germline V gene, CDR1 is SGHTA and CDR2 is FQGTGA. V lost 1 base, J lost 6 bases, and 3 bases lay in between. This CDR3 has 12 amino acids. The part of the CDR3 DNA that was read is TGTGCCAGCAGCTTAAAGCCCGGGGAG. This encodes CASSLKPGE. The CDR3 reads in full as CASSLKPGELFF.

Turning to this clone: The read is 3 residues too short to cover the CDR3 end, so that end is filled in from the germline J gene. V and J are TRBV19 and TRBJ1-2; no firm D call. CDR3 length equals 13 residues. Germline V gene data show CDR1 as LNHDA and CDR2 as SQIVND (reference sequence). CDR3: CASSIKPSGDYTF. CDR3 bases read: TGTGCCAGTAGTATAAAGCCTAGTGGCGAC.

In regard to this clone: Coverage ceases 3 residues before the CDR3 finishes, and the germline J gene fills in the end. The V call is TRBV2, the J call TRBJ2-3; D unresolved. Trimming stripped 6 bases from V and 6 bases from J, with 16 bases between. Germline V gene lookup returns CDR1 SNHLY and CDR2 FYNNEI. The CDR3 totals 14 residues. The CDR3 bases that were read are TGTGCCAGCAGCAGACTGGCCATTGGGGATACG. This codes for CASSRLAIGDT. In full, the CDR3 reads CASSRLAIGDTQYF.

For this clone: The read comes to an end 3 residues before the CDR3 does, leaving the germline J gene to fill in the end. This chain links TRBV30 with TRBJ1-1, with a tentative D call TRBD1 (5 bases). The CDR3 length is 13 residues. The V gene's germline CDR1 is GTSNPN and CDR2 SVGIG (reference sequence). Trimming pared 3 bases from V and 1 base from J, leaving 9 bases between. The CDR3 here is CAWSGTGNTEAFF. Incomplete CDR3 DNA: TGTGCCTGGAGCGGTACAGGGAACACTGAA.